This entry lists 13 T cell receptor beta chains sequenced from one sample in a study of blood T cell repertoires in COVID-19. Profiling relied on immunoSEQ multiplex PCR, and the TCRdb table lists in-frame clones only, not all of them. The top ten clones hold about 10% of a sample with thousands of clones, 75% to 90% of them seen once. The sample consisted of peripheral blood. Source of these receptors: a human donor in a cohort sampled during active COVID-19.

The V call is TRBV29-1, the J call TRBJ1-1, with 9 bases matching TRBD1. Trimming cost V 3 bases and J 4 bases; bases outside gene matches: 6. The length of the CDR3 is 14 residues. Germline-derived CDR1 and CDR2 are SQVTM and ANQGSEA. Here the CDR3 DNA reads TGCAGCGTTGAGTCGGGACAGGGTAGCACTGAAGCTTTCTTT. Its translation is CSVESGQGSTEAFF.

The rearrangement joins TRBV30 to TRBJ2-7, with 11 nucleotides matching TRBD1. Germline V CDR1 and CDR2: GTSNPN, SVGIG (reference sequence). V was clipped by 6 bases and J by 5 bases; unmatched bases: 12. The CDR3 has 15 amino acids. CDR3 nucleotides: TGTGCCTGTAATAAAGGACAGGGGGCCCGAAACGAGCAGTACTTC. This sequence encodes CACNKGQGARNEQYF.

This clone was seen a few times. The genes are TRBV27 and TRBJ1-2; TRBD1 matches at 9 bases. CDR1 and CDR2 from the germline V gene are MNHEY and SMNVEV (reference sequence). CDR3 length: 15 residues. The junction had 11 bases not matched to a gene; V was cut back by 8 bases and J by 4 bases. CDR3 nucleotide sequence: TGTGCCAGCGGGGGGACAGGGAGGGCTCTCTATGGCTACACCTTC. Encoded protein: CASGGTGRALYGYTF.

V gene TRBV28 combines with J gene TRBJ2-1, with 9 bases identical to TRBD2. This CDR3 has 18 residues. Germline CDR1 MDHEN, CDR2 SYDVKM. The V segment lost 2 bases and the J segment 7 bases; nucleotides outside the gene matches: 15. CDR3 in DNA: TGTGCCAGCAGTTTAACCCGCCCTCTAGCGGGATCGTTTAATGAGCAGTTCTTC. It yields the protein CASSLTRPLAGSFNEQFF.

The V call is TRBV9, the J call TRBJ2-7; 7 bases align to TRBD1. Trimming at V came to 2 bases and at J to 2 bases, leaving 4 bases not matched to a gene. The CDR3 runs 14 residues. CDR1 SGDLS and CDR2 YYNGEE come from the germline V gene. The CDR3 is CASSVRTGTYEQYF. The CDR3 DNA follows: TGTGCCAGCAGCGTGCGGACAGGAACCTACGAGCAGTACTTC.

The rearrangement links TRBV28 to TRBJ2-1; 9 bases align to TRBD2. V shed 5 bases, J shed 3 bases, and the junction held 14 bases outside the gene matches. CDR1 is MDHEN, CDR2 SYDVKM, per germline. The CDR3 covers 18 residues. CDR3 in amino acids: CASSTRDLRGGNYNEQFF. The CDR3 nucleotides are TGTGCCAGCAGTACCCGGGATTTGCGGGGGGGGAACTACAATGAGCAGTTCTTC.

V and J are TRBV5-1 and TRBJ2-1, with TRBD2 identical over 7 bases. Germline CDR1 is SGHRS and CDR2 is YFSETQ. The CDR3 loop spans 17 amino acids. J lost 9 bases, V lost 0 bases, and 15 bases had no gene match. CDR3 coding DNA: TGCGCCAGCAGCTTGGATGGGACTACCCGTGTAACGAGTGAGCAGTTCTTC. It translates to CASSLDGTTRVTSEQFF.

CDR3 in amino acids: CASSQSDLRTQPQHF. The CDR3, as DNA: TGCGCCAGCAGCCAATCGGACCTCCGGACACAGCCCCAGCATTTT. The genes are TRBV4-1 and TRBJ1-5; the D gene is possibly TRBD1 (5 bases). There are 15 residues in the CDR3. Germline values: CDR1 MGHRA, CDR2 YSYEKL. V shed 2 bases and J shed 7 bases, with 15 bases lying between them.

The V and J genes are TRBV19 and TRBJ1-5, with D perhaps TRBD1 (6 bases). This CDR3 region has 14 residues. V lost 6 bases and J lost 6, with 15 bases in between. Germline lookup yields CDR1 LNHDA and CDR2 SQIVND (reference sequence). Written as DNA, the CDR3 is TGTGCCAGTAGCTCACAGGGTGGAAGTCAGCCCCAGCATTTT. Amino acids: CASSSQGGSQPQHF.

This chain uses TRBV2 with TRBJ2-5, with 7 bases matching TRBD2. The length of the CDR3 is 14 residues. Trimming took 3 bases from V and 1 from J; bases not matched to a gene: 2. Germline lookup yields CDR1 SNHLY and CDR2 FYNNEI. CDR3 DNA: TGTGCCAGCAGTGATGGGGGGGGCCAAGAGACCCAGTACTTC. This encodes CASSDGGGQETQYF.

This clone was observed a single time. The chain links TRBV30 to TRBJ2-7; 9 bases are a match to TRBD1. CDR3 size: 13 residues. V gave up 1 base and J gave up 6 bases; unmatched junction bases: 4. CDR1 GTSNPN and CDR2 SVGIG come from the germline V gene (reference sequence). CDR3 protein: CAWSGTGAGEQYF. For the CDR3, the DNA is TGTGCCTGGAGTGGGACAGGGGCGGGCGAGCAGTACTTC.

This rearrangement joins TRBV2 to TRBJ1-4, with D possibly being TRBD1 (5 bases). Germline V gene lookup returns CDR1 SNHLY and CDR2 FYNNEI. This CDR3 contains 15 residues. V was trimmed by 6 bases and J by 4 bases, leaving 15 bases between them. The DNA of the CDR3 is TGTGCCAGCAGCCCCGGGACTACCGTTAATGAAAAACTGTTTTTT. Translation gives CASSPGTTVNEKLFF.

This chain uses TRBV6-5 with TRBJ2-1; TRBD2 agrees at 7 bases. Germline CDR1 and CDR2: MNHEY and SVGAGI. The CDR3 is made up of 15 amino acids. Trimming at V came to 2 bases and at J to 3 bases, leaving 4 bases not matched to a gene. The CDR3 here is CASSYGTNLYNEQFF. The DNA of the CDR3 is TGTGCCAGCAGTTACGGGACTAACCTCTACAATGAGCAGTTCTTC.